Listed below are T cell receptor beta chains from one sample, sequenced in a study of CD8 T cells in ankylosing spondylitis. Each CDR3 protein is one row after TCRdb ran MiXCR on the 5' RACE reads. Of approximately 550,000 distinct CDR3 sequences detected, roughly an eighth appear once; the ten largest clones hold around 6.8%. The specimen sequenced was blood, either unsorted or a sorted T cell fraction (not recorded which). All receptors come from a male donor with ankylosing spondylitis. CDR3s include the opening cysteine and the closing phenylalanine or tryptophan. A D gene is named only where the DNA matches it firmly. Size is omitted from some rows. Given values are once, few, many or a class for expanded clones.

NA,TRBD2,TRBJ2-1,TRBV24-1,TGTGCCACCAGTGATTTGTTCGCGGGAGAATACAATGAGCAGTTCTTC,CATSDLFAGEYNEQFF
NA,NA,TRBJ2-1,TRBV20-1,TGCAGTGCTGGTGACTATCATCGAGTCGATGAGCAGTTCTTC,CSAGDYHRVDEQFF
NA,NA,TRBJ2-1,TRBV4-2,TGTGCCAGCAGCCAAGATGGGACTCCCCTCGAGGACAATGAGCAGTTCTTC,CASSQDGTPLEDNEQFF
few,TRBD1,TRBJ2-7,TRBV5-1,TGCGCCAGCAGCTCGACAGGGGGAGTCAACGAGCAGTACTTC,CASSSTGGVNEQYF
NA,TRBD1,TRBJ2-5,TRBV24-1,TGTGCCACCAGTAACCCCCGGGCAGGGGGCCAAGAGACCCAGTACTTC,CATSNPRAGGQETQYF
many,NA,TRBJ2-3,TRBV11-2,TGTGCCAGCAGCTTAGATCAAACAGATACGCAGTATTTT,CASSLDQTDTQYF
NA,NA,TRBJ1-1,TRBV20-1,TGCAGTGCTAGAGAAGACGCGAGCCGAGCTTTCTTT,CSAREDASRAFF
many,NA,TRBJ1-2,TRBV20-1,TGCAGTGCTAGTCAACAGGCGAGGGGCACCTTC,CSASQQARGTF
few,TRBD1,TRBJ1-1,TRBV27,TGTGCCAGCAGTTTAGGTGGTCGGCAGGGGGGGACTGAAGCTTTCTTT,CASSLGGRQGGTEAFF
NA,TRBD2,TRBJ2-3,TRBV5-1,TGCGCCAGCACCCGGGGGGGCCACACAGATACGCAGTATTTT,CASTRGGHTDTQYF